These 26 T cell receptor beta chains share one sample of origin, sequenced in a study of blood T cells in healthy people across ages. Through a sample-barcoded 5' primer and a J-beta primer mix, a second PCR was run for roughly 7 to 12 cycles. One entry per CDR3 protein results from TCRdb running MiXCR on the 5' RACE reads. The data hold 750,000 to 950,000 distinct CDR3 sequences, with more than 25% observed a single time. Separately, the same data were catalogued under a study of T cells of mothers and their children.

The sequenced sample consisted of blood. The receptors were gathered from a boy aged 5 to 17 in good health.

CDR3 sequence: CASSDRHSYEQYF. CDR3 DNA sequence: TGTGCCAGCAGCGACAGACATTCCTACGAGCAGTACTTC. The chain combines TRBV12-3 or TRBV12-4 with TRBJ2-7; possibly TRBD1 for D (5 bases). Trimming removed 6 bases from V and 1 base from J, with 10 bases in between. The CDR3 length is 13 residues.

This clonotype was seen a handful of times. This chain uses TRBV3-1 with TRBJ2-6; 10 positions match TRBD1. In germline, CDR1 is LGHDT, CDR2 YNNKEL (reference sequence). This CDR3 comprises 18 residues. After removal of 1 base from V and 1 base from J, the junction contained 4 bases not matched to a gene. The CDR3 region is CASSQAGTGVSGANVLTF. CDR3 in DNA: TGTGCCAGCAGCCAAGCCGGGACAGGGGTATCTGGGGCCAACGTCCTGACTTTC.

The table lists this clonotype with a few counts. The chain employs TRBV12-3 or TRBV12-4 and TRBJ2-1; maybe TRBD2 (6 bases). This CDR3 region has 11 residues. V lost 8 bases, J lost 9 bases, and 11 bases lay in between. In nucleotides, the CDR3 is TGTGCCAGCGAACGGGGGAGTGAGCAGTTCTTC. Protein sequence: CASERGSEQFF.

The V call is TRBV20-1, the J call TRBJ1-2; D might be TRBD1 (6 bases). Trimming removed 3 bases from V and 6 bases from J, with 26 bases in between. CDR1 and CDR2 (germline): DFQATT, SNEGSKA (reference sequence). The CDR3 consists of 17 residues. CDR3: CSARMRRGRSVWDGYTF. CDR3 DNA: TGCAGTGCTAGGATGAGGAGGGGGAGAAGTGTTTGGGATGGCTACACCTTC.

This clonotype has only a few counts. V gene TRBV5-1 combines with J gene TRBJ2-7; tentative D call: TRBD1 (6 bases). Germline V CDR1 and CDR2: SGHRS, YFSETQ. V shed 0 bases and J shed 0 bases, with 16 bases lying between them. The CDR3 extends over 17 amino acids. CDR3 coding DNA: TGCGCCAGCAGCTTGGGCGGTGGGGGCACGGCCTCCTACGAGCAGTACTTC. It codes for CASSLGGGGTASYEQYF.

The rearrangement joins TRBV5-6 to TRBJ2-7, with TRBD2 matching 13 bases. The CDR3 loop spans 15 amino acids. J lost 1 base, V lost 5 bases, and 3 bases had no gene match. The germline V gene encodes CDR1 SGHDT and CDR2 YYEEEE. CDR3 DNA sequence: TGTGCCAGCAGGAGACTAGCGGGGGGATCCTACGAGCAGTACTTC. It is translated as CASRRLAGGSYEQYF.

This clonotype was observed a few times. The chain joins TRBV9 to TRBJ2-2, with D tentatively TRBD1 or TRBD2 (5 bases each). This CDR3 comprises 14 residues. V lost 4 bases and J 6 bases, leaving 13 bases between the germline ends. CDR1 and CDR2 from the germline V gene are SGDLS and YYNGEE. CDR3 protein: CASSPWGSPGELFF. The CDR3 DNA reads TGTGCCAGCAGCCCCTGGGGGAGCCCCGGGGAGCTGTTTTTT.

The CDR3 bases are TGCAGTGCGGAGACAGGGGGCGTATCCTACGAGCAGTACTTC. Encoded protein: CSAETGGVSYEQYF. J is TRBJ2-5 and V is TRBV20-1; 10 positions match TRBD1. The DNA end is more similar to TRBJ2-7, so the J call may be wrong. Germline V gives CDR1 DFQATT, CDR2 SNEGSKA (reference sequence). This CDR3 has 14 amino acids.

This chain joins TRBV12-3 or TRBV12-4 and TRBJ2-1; D not certain. V lost 7 bases to trimming and J lost 2 bases, with 9 bases between them. CDR3 size: 13 residues. CDR3: CASTPEAYNEQFF. As DNA, the CDR3 is TGTGCCAGCACCCCCGAGGCCTACAATGAGCAGTTCTTC.

Of note for this clonotype: A clone one base away is much larger, so this may be a read error. The chain recombines TRBV24-1 with TRBJ2-7; D remains ambiguous. The J call could be wrong; TRBJ2-1 is a better fit for the DNA end. This CDR3 is 12 amino acids long. Germline assignment: CDR1 KGHDR and CDR2 SFDVKD. The CDR3 sequence is CATSDAYNEQFF. In nucleotides, the CDR3 is TGTGCCACCAGTGACGCCTACAATGAGCAGTTCTTC.

The sample holds a few counts of this clonotype. CDR3 in DNA: TGCGCCAGCAGCGTCTCCGGGACGGATGAGTTCTTC. Amino acid sequence: CASSVSGTDEFF. V and J are TRBV5-1 and TRBJ2-1; D tentatively fits TRBD1 or TRBD2 (5 bases each). Germline values: CDR1 SGHRS, CDR2 YFSETQ. The V end lost 4 bases, the J end lost 14 bases, and 16 bases lay between the germline ends. The CDR3 spans 12 residues.

This clonotype was counted only a few times. V gene TRBV20-1 combines with J gene TRBJ2-3; 7 bases map to TRBD2. CDR1 and CDR2 from the germline V gene are DFQATT and SNEGSKA (reference sequence). V lost 8 bases, J lost 5 bases, and 7 bases stayed unmatched. This CDR3 comprises 12 residues. The CDR3 reads CSFSGGKDTQYF. The DNA for the CDR3 is TGCAGTTTCTCGGGGGGTAAAGATACGCAGTATTTT.

This clonotype was counted between two and nine times. V and J are TRBV2 and TRBJ1-5; 7 nucleotides line up with TRBD1. This CDR3 contains 15 residues. V gave up 6 bases and J gave up 2 bases; unmatched junction bases: 7. Germline assignment: CDR1 SNHLY and CDR2 FYNNEI. CDR3 sequence reads: CASRGQTSGNQPQHF. The CDR3 bases are TGTGCCAGCAGGGGACAGACCTCCGGCAATCAGCCCCAGCATTTT.

V usage is TRBV25-1 and J usage is TRBJ2-5; D is uncertain. V was shortened by 4 bases and J by 5 bases, with 8 bases between the two germline ends. This CDR3 region has 12 residues. Germline V lookup: CDR1 MGHDK, CDR2 SYGVNS. Written as DNA, the CDR3 is TGTGCCAGCAGTGCTGTCGGCGAGACCCAGTACTTC. Translated, it gives CASSAVGETQYF.

This clonotype has a handful of counts. The chain combines TRBV10-3 with TRBJ1-5; D possibly corresponds to TRBD1 (6 bases). Germline V lookup: CDR1 ENHRY, CDR2 SYGVKD. The V and J ends lost 11 bases and 3 bases respectively, with 14 bases between them. CDR3 length equals 13 residues. The CDR3 region is CASQGTNNQPQHF. The CDR3 coding sequence is TGTGCCTCCCAGGGGACAAACAATCAGCCCCAGCATTTT.

The V and J genes are TRBV3-1 and TRBJ2-1, with D perhaps TRBD1 (6 bases). TRBJ2-7 explains the end of the DNA better; the J call may be wrong. The CDR3 consists of 14 residues. Germline CDR1 and CDR2: LGHDT and YNNKEL (reference sequence). CDR3 region: CASRDTGLSYEQYF. The CDR3 DNA is TGTGCCAGCAGGGACACAGGGTTATCCTACGAGCAGTACTTC.

The chain carries TRBV29-1 and TRBJ2-1, with a weak D call TRBD1 (6 bases). The CDR3 is 16 residues long. Germline CDR1 reads SQVTM; CDR2 reads ANQGSEA. V lost 3 bases to trimming and J lost 8 bases, with 23 bases between them. The CDR3 is CSVDKQGKAHNDEQFF. DNA for the CDR3: TGCAGCGTTGACAAACAGGGCAAGGCCCACAATGATGAGCAGTTCTTC.

This clonotype was observed a handful of times. This chain connects TRBV12-3 or TRBV12-4 to TRBJ1-4; D is possibly TRBD1 (6 bases). Trimming took 5 bases from V and 7 from J, leaving 14 bases between them. This CDR3 is built from 14 residues. This CDR3 is CASSRWGGGEKLFF. For the CDR3, the DNA is TGTGCCAGCAGTCGGTGGGGGGGCGGTGAAAAACTGTTTTTT.

This clonotype was found a few times. The V gene is TRBV9, the J gene TRBJ2-3; unclear D gene. CDR3 size: 16 residues. Per the germline V gene, CDR1 is SGDLS and CDR2 is YYNGEE. V was pared by 5 bases and J by 1 base, with 17 bases between. The CDR3 spells CASSRSKGDGTDTQYF. For the CDR3, the DNA is TGTGCCAGCAGTCGTAGTAAGGGTGACGGCACAGATACGCAGTATTTT.

A few counts support this clonotype. The chain joins TRBV15 to TRBJ2-4, with 7 nucleotides matching TRBD2. The V and J ends lost 3 bases and 6 bases, in that order; junction bases with no gene match: 8. This CDR3 contains 15 residues. Germline loops: CDR1 LNHNV, CDR2 YYDKDF (reference sequence). CDR3 residues: CATSRVGGVGNIQYF. CDR3 DNA: TGTGCCACCAGCAGGGTGGGGGGGGTTGGAAACATTCAGTACTTC.

This clonotype was picked up a small number of times. The V and J genes are TRBV5-1 and TRBJ1-5; D call uncertain. CDR3 length equals 15 residues. The V end was cut by 0 bases, the J end by 4 bases, with 11 bases between. The germline gives CDR1 SGHRS, CDR2 YFSETQ. The CDR3 nucleotides are TGCGCCAGCAGCTTGGGTGCGGGCCCAAATCAGCCCCAGCATTTT. As protein: CASSLGAGPNQPQHF.

This clonotype was counted only a few times. The V call is TRBV11-2, the J call TRBJ2-5; D perhaps matches TRBD1 (5 bases). The length of the CDR3 is 14 residues. CDR1 is SGHAT, CDR2 FQNNGV, per germline. Trimming took off 0 bases at V and 9 bases at J, with 14 bases between the two ends. The CDR3 spells CASSLERNQGAQYF. In DNA, the CDR3 is TGTGCCAGCAGCTTAGAACGAAACCAAGGGGCCCAGTACTTC.

Ten or more counts support this clonotype. The V gene is TRBV9, the J gene TRBJ2-5, with 7 bases identical to TRBD1. Germline trimming cut 0 bases from V and 5 bases from J; bases unmatched to any gene: 7. This CDR3 is 15 amino acids long. The V gene's germline CDR1 is SGDLS and CDR2 YYNGEE. CDR3 bases: TGTGCCAGCAGCGTAGGGACAGGTTCGGAGGAGACCCAGTACTTC. Translation gives CASSVGTGSEETQYF.

The chain combines TRBV6-5 with TRBJ2-4; the D is unclear. CDR3 length: 12 residues. CDR1 is MNHEY, CDR2 SVGAGI, per germline. With 6 bases removed from V and 9 bases from J, the gap between germline ends came to 12 bases. Here the CDR3 DNA reads TGTGCCAGCAGCAGTAATCCGGGCATTCAGTACTTC. Encoded protein: CASSSNPGIQYF.

The V and J genes are TRBV29-1 and TRBJ1-6; D uncertain. The CDR3 covers 13 residues. In germline, CDR1 is SQVTM, CDR2 ANQGSEA. V was shortened by 5 bases and J by 3 bases, with 8 bases between the two germline ends. CDR3 DNA: TGCAGCGTTTCAAACAGCTATAATTCACCCCTCCACTTT. Translating gives CSVSNSYNSPLHF.

This clonotype has just a few counts. The V call is TRBV5-1, the J call TRBJ2-7; no clear D gene. The better agreement between TRBJ2-1 and the DNA end casts doubt on the J call. The CDR3 totals 13 residues. Germline lookup yields CDR1 SGHRS and CDR2 YFSETQ. CDR3 sequence (DNA): TGCGCCAGCAGCTTGGAGGTGATCAATGAGCAGTTCTTC. This codes for CASSLEVINEQFF.